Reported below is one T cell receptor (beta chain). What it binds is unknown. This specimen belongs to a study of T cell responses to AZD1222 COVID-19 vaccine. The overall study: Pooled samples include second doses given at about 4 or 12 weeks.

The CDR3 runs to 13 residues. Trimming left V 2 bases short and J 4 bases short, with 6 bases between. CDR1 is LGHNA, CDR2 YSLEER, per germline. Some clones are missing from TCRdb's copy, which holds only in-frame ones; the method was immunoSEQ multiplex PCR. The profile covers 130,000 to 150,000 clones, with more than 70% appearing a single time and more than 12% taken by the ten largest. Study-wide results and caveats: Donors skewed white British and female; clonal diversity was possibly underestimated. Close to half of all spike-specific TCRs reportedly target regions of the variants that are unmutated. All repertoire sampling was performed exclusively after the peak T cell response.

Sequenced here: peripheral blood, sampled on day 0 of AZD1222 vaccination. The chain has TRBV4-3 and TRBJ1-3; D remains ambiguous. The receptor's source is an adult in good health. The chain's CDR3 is CASSQTVGNTIYF. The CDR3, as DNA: TGCGCCAGCAGCCAAACGGTAGGAAACACCATATATTTT.